This T cell receptor (beta chain) was recovered during a study of T cell responses to AZD1222 COVID-19 vaccine. Study results and caveats: Dominant at 160-218 and 743-854, vaccine-associated CD4 TCRs also spanned spike. Targeting of unmutated variant regions was reportedly seen in nearly half of spike-specific TCRs. It was only after the peak T cell response that any repertoires were sampled. Baseline seropositivity characterized only a handful of AZD1222 recipients.

Assay used: immunoSEQ multiplex PCR; TCRdb lists only in-frame clones, some missing. Here the sample spans approximately 260,000 clones, approximately 95% being singletons. To note about this clone: The antigen remains unidentified.

CDR1 and CDR2 from the germline V gene are SGHNT and YYREEE (reference sequence). The CDR3 loop spans 16 amino acids. Germline trimming cut 4 bases from V and 4 bases from J; bases unmatched to any gene: 8. The clonotype was recovered from an adult in good health. The V and J genes are TRBV5-4 and TRBJ2-2; 9 nucleotides align to TRBD1. This material consisted of peripheral blood, taken on day 0 of AZD1222 vaccination. The CDR3 region has the DNA TGTGCCAGCAGCCAAGGGACAGGGAGGGTCACCGGGGAGCTGTTTTTT. Protein: CASSQGTGRVTGELFF.